This entry lists 32 T cell receptor beta chains sequenced from one sample in a study of shared clonotypes between healthy human individuals. Profiled with immunoSEQ multiplex PCR; TCRdb holds only in-frame clones, not every one. The data show roughly 2.2 million clones, approximately 95% seen once. The sample taken for sequencing was naive CD4+ T cells from PBMCs. Sample subset: CD45RA+ positively selected. The source is a man aged 18 to 30 in good health. Some clones in this sample may be carry-over from other donors' samples.

CDR3 sequence reads: CASTLGLNQPQHF. DNA of the CDR3: TGTGCCAGCACCTTGGGATTAAACCAGCCCCAGCATTTT. V usage is TRBV28 and J usage is TRBJ1-5; D is ambiguous. V lost 7 bases and J lost 7, with 14 bases in between. Germline V gene lookup returns CDR1 MDHEN and CDR2 SYDVKM. CDR3 length: 13 amino acids.

The rearrangement uses TRBV7-8 and TRBJ2-5, with D uncertain. CDR1 is SGHVS, CDR2 FQNEAQ, per germline. Trimming removed 4 bases from V and 5 bases from J, with 20 bases in between. There are 16 residues in the CDR3. The DNA for the CDR3 is TGTGCCAGCAGCTCAAAGGCGGCCGCCATGAGGGAGACCCAGTACTTC. This translates into CASSSKAAAMRETQYF.

This chain uses TRBV28 with TRBJ2-2; weak D call: TRBD1 (5 bases). CDR3 length equals 14 residues. V was cut by 4 bases and J by 8 bases, with 14 bases left in between. Per germline, CDR1 MDHEN and CDR2 SYDVKM. DNA of the CDR3: TGTGCCAGCAGTTCCAGGGTAGAAGCTGGGGAGCTGTTTTTT. This codes for CASSSRVEAGELFF.

The chain couples TRBV4-1 to TRBJ2-3; TRBD2 matches 9 bases. This CDR3 contains 16 residues. After removal of 4 bases from V and 2 bases from J, the junction contained 7 bases not matched to a gene. CDR1 is MGHRA, CDR2 YSYEKL, per germline. In nucleotides, the CDR3 is TGCGCCAGCAGCCCCGTGACTAGCGGATACACAGATACGCAGTATTTT. Its translation: CASSPVTSGYTDTQYF.

This chain joins TRBV7-2 and TRBJ2-5, with D perhaps matching TRBD1 (5 bases). V lost 4 bases and J lost 2, with 14 bases in between. The CDR3 covers 15 residues. Germline-derived CDR1 and CDR2 are SGHTA and FQGNSA. This chain's CDR3 is CASSYDRGEQETQYF. The CDR3 region has the DNA TGTGCCAGCAGCTATGACAGAGGAGAACAAGAGACCCAGTACTTC.

The genes are TRBV14 and TRBJ1-2; tentatively, D is TRBD1 (5 bases). V lost 4 bases, J lost 7 bases, and 10 bases lay in between. CDR3 length: 12 residues. CDR1 SGHDN and CDR2 FVKESK come from the germline V gene. This chain's CDR3 is CASSRGTGGYTF. Here the CDR3 DNA reads TGTGCCAGCAGCCGAGGGACCGGTGGCTACACCTTC.

Remarks on this clone: Additional DNA sequences in this sample encode the identical CDR3. Written as DNA, the CDR3 is TGCAGTGTTCCGGGGAACACTGAAGCTTTCTTT. It translates to CSVPGNTEAFF. The chain joins TRBV20-1 to TRBJ1-1; no clear D gene. The V gene lost 7 bases and the J gene lost 1 base, with 7 bases spanning the gap. Looked up from germline, CDR1 is DFQATT and CDR2 is SNEGSKA (reference sequence). This CDR3 is built from 11 residues.

This clone showed up just once. V is TRBV5-1 and J is TRBJ1-3, with a weak D call TRBD1 (6 bases). Germline CDR1 reads SGHRS; CDR2 reads YFSETQ. The CDR3 loop spans 17 amino acids. V lost 4 bases and J 3 bases, leaving 20 bases between the germline ends. CDR3 bases: TGCGCCAGCAGCACTCAGGGGCCCTTTGGATATGGAAACACCATATATTTT. Amino acids: CASSTQGPFGYGNTIYF.

V and J are TRBV19 and TRBJ2-1, with D possibly TRBD1 on 6 matching bases. V was clipped by 4 bases and J by 6 bases, with 16 bases between them. CDR1 LNHDA and CDR2 SQIVND come from the germline V gene (reference sequence). The CDR3 runs 15 residues. The CDR3 protein is CASSTPGARINEQFF. Here the CDR3 DNA reads TGTGCCAGTAGTACCCCAGGGGCGAGGATCAATGAGCAGTTCTTC.

The chain joins TRBV19 to TRBJ2-7, with 7 bases that match TRBD1. V was clipped by 10 bases and J by 6 bases; unmatched bases: 9. Germline V gene sequence: CDR1 LNHDA, CDR2 SQIVND (reference sequence). The CDR3 has 12 residues. The CDR3 sequence: CANRGQAGEQYF. The CDR3 nucleotides read TGTGCCAACCGAGGACAGGCTGGCGAGCAGTACTTC.

The chain employs TRBV10-1 and TRBJ2-7; D gene uncertain. Germline lookup yields CDR1 WNHNN and CDR2 SYGVQD (reference sequence). The CDR3 contains 14 residues. V gave up 2 bases and J gave up 2 bases, with 10 bases separating them. CDR3 loop: CASSENGTAYEQYF. CDR3 DNA sequence: TGCGCCAGCAGTGAGAACGGAACCGCCTACGAGCAGTACTTC.

The J gene is TRBJ1-3, the V gene TRBV6-5, with D unclear. The CDR3 spans 15 residues. CDR1 MNHEY and CDR2 SVGAGI come from the germline V gene. The ends were cut back, 8 bases at V and 0 bases at J, with 14 bases in the middle. CDR3 residues: CASRPRQASGNTIYF. CDR3 DNA: TGTGCCAGCCGACCGCGGCAGGCCTCTGGAAACACCATATATTTT.

This clone appeared a single time. The V and J genes are TRBV6-6 and TRBJ2-5; a weak D match, TRBD1 (6 bases). This CDR3 contains 16 residues. The V gene's germline CDR1 is MNHNY and CDR2 SVGAGI (reference sequence). Trimming left V 7 bases short and J 2 bases short, with 20 bases between. CDR3: CASITPPHRDQETQYF. DNA of the CDR3: TGTGCCAGCATCACGCCCCCCCACAGGGATCAAGAGACCCAGTACTTC.

This chain connects TRBV5-1 to TRBJ1-1; possible D gene TRBD1, 5 bases. V gave up 4 bases and J gave up 3 bases, with 16 bases separating them. The CDR3 extends over 15 amino acids. Germline CDR1 SGHRS, CDR2 YFSETQ. The CDR3 loop reads CASSPEAAGHTEAFF. The CDR3 bases are TGCGCCAGCAGCCCAGAGGCGGCAGGGCACACTGAAGCTTTCTTT.

The gene calls are TRBV19 and TRBJ1-3, with D possibly matching TRBD1 (6 bases). V lost 8 bases, J lost 0 bases, and 14 bases lay in between. The length of the CDR3 is 15 residues. Germline-derived CDR1 and CDR2 are LNHDA and SQIVND (reference sequence). CDR3 nucleotides: TGTGCCAGTGGACGCCAGGGGACCTCTGGAAACACCATATATTTT. Translated: CASGRQGTSGNTIYF.

The CDR3 is CASSLSEQFF. As DNA, the CDR3 is TGTGCCAGCAGCCTAAGTGAGCAGTTCTTC. The rearrangement links TRBV7-2 to TRBJ2-1, with D unresolved. The CDR3 extends over 10 amino acids. V lost 5 bases and J lost 9, with 5 bases in between. Germline V lookup: CDR1 SGHTA, CDR2 FQGNSA.

This clone came up once. The chain employs TRBV11-2 and TRBJ1-2, with 7 bases lining up with TRBD1. Germline V gives CDR1 SGHAT, CDR2 FQNNGV. With V trimmed by 6 bases and J by 2 bases, 6 bases remained unmatched. This CDR3 is built from 14 residues. This chain's CDR3 is CASSSRDSNYGYTF. In DNA form, the CDR3 reads TGTGCCAGCAGTTCCCGGGACAGCAACTATGGCTACACCTTC.

The chain uses TRBV18 and TRBJ2-2, with D tentatively TRBD1 (6 bases). The V end lost 3 bases, the J end lost 9 bases, and 14 bases lay between the germline ends. CDR3 length: 14 residues. Germline CDR1 reads KGHSH; CDR2 reads LQKENI. This chain's CDR3 is CASSPVLGARELFF. The CDR3 coding sequence is TGTGCCAGCTCACCGGTACTGGGGGCCCGGGAGCTGTTTTTT.

This clone was recorded only once. The rearrangement links TRBV6-6 to TRBJ2-7; perhaps D is TRBD1 or TRBD2 (6 bases each). The CDR3 covers 16 residues. Germline assignment: CDR1 MNHNY and CDR2 SVGAGI (reference sequence). V was shortened by 0 bases and J by 5 bases, with 17 bases between the two germline ends. For the CDR3, the DNA is TGTGCCAGCAGTTACTCGACGGGGGCCTTAGTTCACGAGCAGTACTTC. It encodes CASSYSTGALVHEQYF.

This chain links TRBV28 with TRBJ1-4, with D unclear. V was cut by 5 bases and J by 0 bases, with 4 bases left in between. CDR1 and CDR2 from the germline V gene are MDHEN and SYDVKM. The CDR3 contains 13 residues. CDR3 in amino acids: CASSQTTNEKLFF. The CDR3 coding sequence is TGTGCCAGCAGTCAGACAACTAATGAAAAACTGTTTTTT.

The chain combines TRBV7-2 with TRBJ2-1; 11 bases are a match to TRBD2. The CDR3 loop spans 17 amino acids. The V segment lost 5 bases and the J segment 0 bases; nucleotides outside the gene matches: 6. Germline V lookup: CDR1 SGHTA, CDR2 FQGNSA. CDR3 sequence (DNA): TGTGCCAGCAGCGCGGGACTAGCGGCCTACTCCTACAATGAGCAGTTCTTC. Its translation is CASSAGLAAYSYNEQFF.

The rearrangement joins TRBV7-2 to TRBJ2-1, with D possibly TRBD2 on 7 matching bases. V lost 2 bases and J 8 bases, leaving 22 bases between the germline ends. Germline CDR1 and CDR2: SGHTA and FQGNSA. The CDR3 runs to 17 residues. CDR3 bases: TGTGCCAGCAGCTTATGGTCAAAGGGAGGGCCAGGGGATGAGCAGTTCTTC. It translates to CASSLWSKGGPGDEQFF.

The chain is built from TRBV10-3 and TRBJ2-5; 12 bases map to TRBD2. The CDR3 loop spans 15 amino acids. The germline CDR1 and CDR2 sequences are ENHRY and SYGVKD. V shed 6 bases and J 3 bases; nucleotides not matched to a gene: 5. As DNA, the CDR3 is TGTGCCATCAGCCAACTAGCGGGAGGAGAAGAGACCCAGTACTTC. This sequence encodes CAISQLAGGEETQYF.

The chain joins TRBV4-3 to TRBJ1-5; D uncertain. The CDR3 is 15 residues long. The V and J ends lost 0 bases and 2 bases respectively, with 8 bases between them. Germline values: CDR1 LGHNA, CDR2 YSLEER. The CDR3 bases are TGCGCCAGCAGCCAAGACGGTGAGGGCAATCAGCCCCAGCATTTT. Translated: CASSQDGEGNQPQHF.

The V call is TRBV4-2, the J call TRBJ2-1; the match to TRBD2 covers 12 bases. The ends lost 4 bases at V and 6 bases at J; junction bases unmatched: 7. The CDR3 runs 16 residues. Per germline, CDR1 LGHNA and CDR2 YNFKEQ. The chain's CDR3 is CASSRLLAGGGNEQFF. The CDR3 coding sequence is TGTGCCAGCAGCCGCCTACTAGCGGGAGGCGGCAATGAGCAGTTCTTC.

The chain joins TRBV28 to TRBJ1-2; the match to TRBD1 covers 9 bases. The CDR3 runs 14 residues. Trimming at V came to 6 bases and at J to 7 bases, leaving 9 bases not matched to a gene. CDR1 is MDHEN, CDR2 SYDVKM, per germline. This chain's CDR3 is CASRGTGIGGGYTF. The CDR3 DNA reads TGTGCCAGCAGGGGGACAGGGATCGGCGGTGGCTACACCTTC.

The V and J genes are TRBV19 and TRBJ2-3, with 13 positions matching TRBD2. With V trimmed by 3 bases and J by 5 bases, 2 bases remained unmatched. Germline assignment: CDR1 LNHDA and CDR2 SQIVND (reference sequence). The CDR3 has 15 amino acids. The CDR3 bases are TGTGCCAGTAGTATGGGGACTAGCGGGATAGATACGCAGTATTTT. This codes for CASSMGTSGIDTQYF.

This chain joins TRBV30 and TRBJ2-3; TRBD1 matches 7 bases. The CDR3 contains 15 residues. Germline V gives CDR1 GTSNPN, CDR2 SVGIG (reference sequence). V lost 5 bases, J lost 3 bases, and 11 bases stayed unmatched. The CDR3 here is CAWAPEQGLTDTQYF. CDR3 nucleotides: TGTGCCTGGGCCCCTGAACAGGGGTTGACAGATACGCAGTATTTT.

The V and J genes are TRBV19 and TRBJ2-5; the match to TRBD2 covers 7 bases. CDR3 size: 15 residues. The germline CDR1 and CDR2 sequences are LNHDA and SQIVND (reference sequence). The V and J ends lost 7 bases and 2 bases, in that order; junction bases with no gene match: 10. As DNA, the CDR3 is TGTGCCAGTATAGGGAGGGAAGACCTACAAGAGACCCAGTACTTC. This codes for CASIGREDLQETQYF.

The chain couples TRBV10-2 to TRBJ2-7, with TRBD1 matching over 8 bases. There are 14 residues in the CDR3. Germline V gene data show CDR1 as WSHSY and CDR2 as SAAADI. V lost 2 bases and J lost 4; bases outside the gene matches: 4. CDR3 region: CASSEPGGGYEQYF. The CDR3, as DNA: TGCGCCAGCAGTGAGCCAGGGGGCGGTTACGAGCAGTACTTC.

The chain uses TRBV5-5 and TRBJ2-7, with a possible D match to TRBD2 (6 bases). Trimming stripped 4 bases from V and 1 base from J, with 12 bases between. Per germline, CDR1 SGHKS and CDR2 YYEKEE (reference sequence). This CDR3 contains 14 residues. The CDR3 region is CASSVTAGSYEQYF. The DNA of the CDR3 is TGTGCCAGCAGCGTCACGGCGGGGTCCTACGAGCAGTACTTC.

The chain uses TRBV9 and TRBJ2-1; TRBD2 matches 12 bases. CDR3 length: 17 residues. The V segment lost 4 bases and the J segment 6 bases; nucleotides outside the gene matches: 11. In germline, CDR1 is SGDLS, CDR2 YYNGEE. CDR3 nucleotide sequence: TGTGCCAGCAGCTCAACCTCGACTAGCGGGAGATTCAATGAGCAGTTCTTC. This codes for CASSSTSTSGRFNEQFF.